This T cell receptor (beta chain) was documented in a study of blood T cell repertoires in COVID-19 (dated by TCRdb to the early 2020s). For the wider study: Samples covering the acute and convalescent phases of COVID-19 were provided by collaborators in the United States, Italy and Spain. The material from the prospective study consisted of cDNA or gDNA derived from T cells, B-cell-depleted T cells, or PBMCs. The dataset comprised deeply sampled blood TCRbeta repertoires from subjects exposed to, actively infected with, or recovered from COVID-19. The repertoires were released in a freely available public database meant as a resource for research on the immune response to SARS-CoV-2. Samples were obtained from the ongoing ImmuneRACE study (first 160 participants) and from over 1,000 subjects provided by 6 global collaborators. Sample metadata almost always included a de-identified subject ID, COVID-19 status, age in years and sex. Where available, HLA class I and class II types were taken from metadata supplied by the sample provider and were not determined by assay-based typing.

The CDR3 sequence holds 16 residues, the cysteine and phenylalanine included. The DNA shown is the 48-base CDR3, in frame from base 1. Via the germline V gene, CDR1 is MNHEY and CDR2 SVGAGI. Trimmed from V: 4 bases; trimmed from J: 7 bases; junction bases lacking a gene match: 11. Collaborating institutions collected whole blood in K2EDTA tubes following their own protocols. For TCRbeta analysis, collaborators shipped samples as frozen whole blood, isolated PBMCs, or DNA extracted from either of those sample types. TCRbeta CDR3 regions were amplified from genomic DNA by means of the immunoSEQ Assay, a bias-controlled multiplex PCR. On the study's bioinformatics: Nucleated cell counts per sample were estimated from amplification of reference gene primers within the assay. To quantify the absolute abundance of each unique TCRbeta CDR3 rearrangement, sequence reads were collapsed and filtered. For each sample, productive Simpson clonality was calculated as the square root of Simpson's diversity index over productive rearrangements. Entries here come from immuneACCESS through TCRdb and include only in-frame sequences with V and J called. Some clones fail to appear in such tables; in the studies checked, an unresolved V gene covers under half of the shortfall, and the cause of the remainder is unknown. V, J and clone size reflect that table, while D and trimming were determined from the DNA. The sample table records 110,000 or so clones; around 85% of these occur just once. Of the sample, 10% to 15% is held by the ten largest clones.

General findings and caveats noted by the study authors: The quantity of clinical and demographic metadata differed by source and by participant and was supplied without curation.

A note on this clone: Its recognized antigen is unknown. No per-base quality is available; no much larger clone lies one base away.

The sequence was collected from a human donor in a cohort sampled during active COVID-19. Input material: peripheral blood. This chain is built from TRBV6-5 and TRBJ2-2; a stretch of 8 junction bases matches TRBD1. CDR3 sequence: CASSSRDRGKGGELFF. The nucleotide sequence is given as TGTGCCAGCAGTTCGCGAGACAGGGGAAAGGGCGGGGAGCTGTTTTTT.